The T cell receptor beta chain under discussion was sequenced for a study of blood T cell repertoires in COVID-19. Study summary: Specimens from acute and convalescent COVID-19 originated in the United States, Italy and Spain. Sample material is recorded as cDNA or gDNA derived from T cells, B-cell-depleted T cells, or PBMCs.

As processed by the authors: Counts of nucleated cells, estimated from reference gene primer amplification, were obtained. The protocol was immunoSEQ multiplex PCR, while the TCRdb copy is restricted to in-frame clones and leaves out a portion. V and J calls plus clone size are reproduced from that table; the DNA served to infer D and trimming. The sample includes roughly 76,000 clones, more than 75% of them seen just once. J lost 5 bases, V lost 0 bases, and 2 bases had no gene match. This CDR3 spans 15 amino acids. The germline V gene has CDR1 SGHDT and CDR2 YYEEEE. This rearrangement joins TRBV5-6 to TRBJ2-3; 11 positions agree with TRBD2. Source material: peripheral blood. This clonotype originated in a man over 45 with acute or convalescent COVID-19. The CDR3 sequence: CASSLGLAGRDTQYF. The DNA of the CDR3 is TGTGCCAGCAGCTTGGGACTAGCGGGGAGAGATACGCAGTATTTT.